A selection of T cell receptor beta chains follows, all from one sample in a study of sequential checkpoint blockade in melanoma. Assay: immunoSEQ multiplex PCR; the TCRdb copy retains only in-frame clones and omits some. The data contain 13,000 or so clones, about 28% of them singletons. This specimen was tumor tissue (inferred from file names), taken from a patient given nivolumab and ipilimumab in sequence. Receptor source: a human donor with melanoma. Both conserved end residues are part of each CDR3. Each record gives: clone size, D gene, V gene, J gene, CDR3 DNA, CDR3 protein. D genes are given only for firm matches. Clone size is stated in some rows and not others, as once, few, many or a class when expanded.

>NA|TRBD1|TRBV14|TRBJ2-1
TGTGCCAGCAGCCAATTCGACAGGGGATTGCAGTTCTTC
CASSQFDRGLQFF
>NA|NA|TRBV29-1|TRBJ1-2
TGCAGCGTTGAGGGTGTGGGACTGGCAAACTATGGCTACACCTTC
CSVEGVGLANYGYTF
>NA|NA|TRBV19|TRBJ2-2
TGTGCCAGTAGTATAGGTTGGCAGGGGTTGGGCACCGGGGAGCTGTTTTTT
CASSIGWQGLGTGELFF
>many|TRBD2|TRBV6-8|TRBJ2-7
TGTGCCAGCAGTTACCCGGCTACTAGCGGGGTGGAGCAGTACTTC
CASSYPATSGVEQYF
>many|NA|TRBV12-2|TRBJ2-7
TGTGCCACCACCCCGGCAGGGAGTGGATCCTACGAGCAGTACTTC
CATTPAGSGSYEQYF
>NA|NA|TRBV14|TRBJ2-7
TGTGCCAGCAGCCAAGTGGGAAAGAGATCTAGGGAGCAGTACTTC
CASSQVGKRSREQYF
>NA|NA|TRBV19|TRBJ1-5
TGTGCCAGTAGTAACCCGACAGGAGTAAGCAATCAGCCCCAGCATTTT
CASSNPTGVSNQPQHF
>medium-sized|TRBD1|TRBV14|TRBJ1-3
TGTGCCAGCAGCCAAGGACCGACAGGGTCCGGAAACACCATATATTTT
CASSQGPTGSGNTIYF
>many|TRBD2|TRBV9|TRBJ2-1
TGTGCCAGCAGCTTAAGACTAGCGGGAGCCTACAATGAGCAGTTCTTC
CASSLRLAGAYNEQFF
>NA|TRBD1|TRBV28|TRBJ2-7
TGTGCCAGCAGTCCCACGGGACAGCGCAGCTACGAGCAGTACTTC
CASSPTGQRSYEQYF
>hyperexpanded|TRBD2|TRBV6-8|TRBJ2-7
TGTGCCATCGGCGGCGGGAGGGGCTACGAGCAGTACTTC
CAIGGGRGYEQYF
>NA|TRBD2|TRBV29-1|TRBJ2-3
TGCAGCGTTGCATCCGGGACTAGCGGGAACACAGATACGCAGTATTTT
CSVASGTSGNTDTQYF
>NA|NA|TRBV11-3|TRBJ2-2
TGTGCCAGCAGCTTAGGGCACAGCACCGGGGAGCTGTTTTTT
CASSLGHSTGELFF
>NA|NA|TRBV6-8|TRBJ2-1
TGTGCCAGCAGTTATTCCGAGACCAATGAGCAGTTCTTC
CASSYSETNEQFF
>few|NA|TRBV6-8|TRBJ1-4
TGTGCCAGCAGTTACAGACCGACCTCCGCTGAAAAACTGTTTTTT
CASSYRPTSAEKLFF
>few|NA|TRBV11-3|TRBJ2-2
TGTGCCAGCAGCTCCCTGATGGGATGGGATACCGGGGAGCTGTTTTTT
CASSSLMGWDTGELFF
>NA|NA|TRBV9|TRBJ2-1
TGTGCCAGCAGCGTAGACTGGGGAGACGGGAATGAGCAGTTCTTC
CASSVDWGDGNEQFF
>few|NA|TRBV6-8|TRBJ1-2
TGTGCCAGCAGTCCCTGGGGAGTGAGGGGCTACACCTTC
CASSPWGVRGYTF
>few|NA|TRBV9|TRBJ2-5
TGTGCCAGCAGCGCTGACCCCGGGCGGGATGTACAAGAGACCCAGTACTTC
CASSADPGRDVQETQYF
>few|TRBD2|TRBV11-3|TRBJ2-3
TGTGCCAGCAGCTTCACTAGCGGCCCTTCCCCTTTCACAGATACGCAGTATTTT
CASSFTSGPSPFTDTQYF
>NA|TRBD1|TRBV6-8|TRBJ1-5
TGTGCCAGCAGACAGGGGGGTCAGCCCCAGCATTTT
CASRQGGQPQHF
>NA|TRBD2|TRBV29-1|TRBJ2-3
TGCAGCGTTTCTGGACTAGCGGGGTACACAGATACGCAGTATTTT
CSVSGLAGYTDTQYF
>few|NA|TRBV11-3|TRBJ2-1
TGTGCCAGCAGCTTGGTTTCCTCACGACCTAATGAGCAGTTCTTC
CASSLVSSRPNEQFF
>few|NA|TRBV9|TRBJ2-6
TGTGCCAGCAGCGTAGTGGGCCGCAGTGGGGCCAACGTCCTGACTTTC
CASSVVGRSGANVLTF
>few|NA|TRBV28|TRBJ2-3
TGTGCCAGCAGTTCCCCGTCGACTGCCCCCACAGATACGCAGTATTTT
CASSSPSTAPTDTQYF
>NA|NA|TRBV11-3|TRBJ2-1
TGTGCCAGCAGCCCGGACGGAGGGGCCTACAATGAGCAGTTCTTC
CASSPDGGAYNEQFF
>NA|NA|TRBV29-1|TRBJ2-1
TGCAGCGTTGAACCAGGAAGCAATGAGCAGTTCTTC
CSVEPGSNEQFF
>NA|NA|TRBV2|TRBJ2-3
TGTGCCAGCAGACCCGAGCGCACAGATACGCAGTATTTT
CASRPERTDTQYF
>NA|NA|TRBV28|TRBJ1-1
TGTGCCAGCAGTCTCTGGACAGCGAACACTGAAGCTTTCTTT
CASSLWTANTEAFF
>NA|TRBD2|TRBV18|TRBJ2-7
TGTGCCAGCTCACCAAGTCCGCGACTAGCGGGAGGGAATGAGCAGTACTTC
CASSPSPRLAGGNEQYF
>NA|NA|TRBV6-8|TRBJ2-7
TGTGCCAGCCGGGACAATGCCTACGAGCAGTACTTC
CASRDNAYEQYF
>NA|TRBD1|TRBV18|TRBJ2-2
TGTGCCAGCTCACGCGGGACAGGGGCCACCGGGGAGCTGTTTTTT
CASSRGTGATGELFF
>few|TRBD2|TRBV6-8|TRBJ2-7
TGTGCCAGCAGTTACTATAGGACTAGCGGGAGTGACCCCGCGTACGAGCAGTACTTC
CASSYYRTSGSDPAYEQYF
>NA|NA|TRBV5-1|TRBJ2-3
TGCGCCAGCAGCTTGGCCGGGACGGACAGCACAGATACGCAGTATTTT
CASSLAGTDSTDTQYF
>few|TRBD1|TRBV28|TRBJ2-2
TGTGCCAGCAGCCCAGACAGGGGCCTGGTAATAGGCGGGGAGCTGTTTTTT
CASSPDRGLVIGGELFF